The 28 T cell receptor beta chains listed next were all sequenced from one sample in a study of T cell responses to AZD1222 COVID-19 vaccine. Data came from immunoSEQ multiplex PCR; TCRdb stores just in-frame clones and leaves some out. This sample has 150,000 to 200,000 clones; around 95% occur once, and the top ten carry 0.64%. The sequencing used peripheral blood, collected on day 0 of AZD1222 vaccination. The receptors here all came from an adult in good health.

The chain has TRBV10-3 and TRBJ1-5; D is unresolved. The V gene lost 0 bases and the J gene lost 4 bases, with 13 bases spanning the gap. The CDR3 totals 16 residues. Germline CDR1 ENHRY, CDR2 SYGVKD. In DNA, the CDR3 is TGTGCCATCAGTGAGTCGGGAGGGTTGGGGAATCAGCCCCAGCATTTT. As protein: CAISESGGLGNQPQHF.

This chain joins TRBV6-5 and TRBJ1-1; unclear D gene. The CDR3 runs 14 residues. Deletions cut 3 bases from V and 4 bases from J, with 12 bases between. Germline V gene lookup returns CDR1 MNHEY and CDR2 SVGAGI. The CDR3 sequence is CASSYQGGGTEAFF. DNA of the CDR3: TGTGCCAGCAGTTATCAAGGCGGCGGCACTGAAGCTTTCTTT.

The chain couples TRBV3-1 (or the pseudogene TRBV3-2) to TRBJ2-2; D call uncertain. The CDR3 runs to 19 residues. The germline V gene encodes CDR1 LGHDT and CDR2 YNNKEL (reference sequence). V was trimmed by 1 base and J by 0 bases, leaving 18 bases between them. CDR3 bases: TGTGCCAGCAGCCAAGGTCTTAGTACAGCTGGTACGAACACCGGGGAGCTGTTTTTT. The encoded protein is CASSQGLSTAGTNTGELFF.

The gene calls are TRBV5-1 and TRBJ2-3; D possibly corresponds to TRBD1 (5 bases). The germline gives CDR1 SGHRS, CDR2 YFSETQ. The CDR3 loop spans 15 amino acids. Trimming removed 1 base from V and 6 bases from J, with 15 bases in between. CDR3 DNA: TGCGCCAGCAGCTTGCCAGGGCAAGAAAGGGATACGCAGTATTTT. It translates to CASSLPGQERDTQYF.

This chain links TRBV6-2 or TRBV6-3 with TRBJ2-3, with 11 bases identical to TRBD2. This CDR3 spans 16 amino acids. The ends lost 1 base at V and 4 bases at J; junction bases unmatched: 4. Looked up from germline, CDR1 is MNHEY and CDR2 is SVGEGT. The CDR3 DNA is TGTGCCAGCAGTTACTTAAGACTAGCGGGACCAGATACGCAGTATTTT. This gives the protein CASSYLRLAGPDTQYF.

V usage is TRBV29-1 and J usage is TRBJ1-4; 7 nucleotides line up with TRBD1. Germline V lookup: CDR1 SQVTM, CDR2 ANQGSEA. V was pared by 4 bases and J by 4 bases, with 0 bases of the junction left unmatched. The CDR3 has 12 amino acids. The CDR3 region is CSVGQGNEKLFF. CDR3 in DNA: TGCAGCGTTGGACAGGGTAATGAAAAACTGTTTTTT.

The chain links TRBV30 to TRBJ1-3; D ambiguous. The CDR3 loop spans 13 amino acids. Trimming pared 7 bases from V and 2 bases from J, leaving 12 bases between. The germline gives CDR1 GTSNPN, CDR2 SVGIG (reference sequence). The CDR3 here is CALQLPAGNTIYF. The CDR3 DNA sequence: TGTGCCTTACAGCTACCGGCTGGAAACACCATATATTTT.

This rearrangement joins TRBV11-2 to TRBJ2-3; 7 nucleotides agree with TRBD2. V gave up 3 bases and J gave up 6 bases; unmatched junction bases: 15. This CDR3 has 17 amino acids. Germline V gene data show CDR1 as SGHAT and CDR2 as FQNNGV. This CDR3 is CASSFGGTRNIGDTQYF. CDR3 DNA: TGTGCCAGCAGCTTCGGGGGGACCAGAAATATAGGGGATACGCAGTATTTT.

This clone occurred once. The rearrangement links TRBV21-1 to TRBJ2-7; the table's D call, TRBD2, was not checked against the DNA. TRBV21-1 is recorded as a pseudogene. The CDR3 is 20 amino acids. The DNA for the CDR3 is TGTGCCAGCAGCAAACCTTGGTTGGAAAACCGACTAGCGGACACCTACGAGCAGTACTTC. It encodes CASSKPWLENRLADTYEQYF.

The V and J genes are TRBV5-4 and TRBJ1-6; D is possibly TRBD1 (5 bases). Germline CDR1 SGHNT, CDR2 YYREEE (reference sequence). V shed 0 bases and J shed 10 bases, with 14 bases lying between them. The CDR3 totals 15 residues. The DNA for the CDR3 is TGTGCCAGCAGCTTGGACCTCCGCAGGGCCTCACCCCTCCACTTT. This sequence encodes CASSLDLRRASPLHF. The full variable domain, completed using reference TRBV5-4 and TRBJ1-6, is ETGVTQSPTHLIKTRGQQVTLRCSSQSGHNTVSWYQQALGQGPQFIFQYYREEENGRGNFPPRFSGLQFPNYSSELNVNALELDDSALYLCASSLDLRRASPLHFGNGTRLTVT.

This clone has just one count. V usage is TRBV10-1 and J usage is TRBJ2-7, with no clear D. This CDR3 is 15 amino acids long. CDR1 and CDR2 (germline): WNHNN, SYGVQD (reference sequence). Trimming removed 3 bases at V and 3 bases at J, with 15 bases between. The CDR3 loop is CASSEGSVLLYEQYF. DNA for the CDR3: TGCGCCAGCAGTGAAGGCTCAGTTCTTCTCTACGAGCAGTACTTC.

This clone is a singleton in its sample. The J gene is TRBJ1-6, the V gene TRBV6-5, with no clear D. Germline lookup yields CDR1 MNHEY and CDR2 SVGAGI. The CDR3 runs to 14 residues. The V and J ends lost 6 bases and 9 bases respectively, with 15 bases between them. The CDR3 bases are TGTGCCAGCAGCCTTGAGGCAGCTTTTTCACCCCTCCACTTT. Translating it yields CASSLEAAFSPLHF.

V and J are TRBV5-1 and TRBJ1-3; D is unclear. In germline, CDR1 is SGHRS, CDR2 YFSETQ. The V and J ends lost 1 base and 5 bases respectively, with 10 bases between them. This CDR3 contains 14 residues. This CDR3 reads CASSLSSERNTIYF. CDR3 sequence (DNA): TGCGCCAGCAGCTTGTCGTCCGAACGAAACACCATATATTTT.

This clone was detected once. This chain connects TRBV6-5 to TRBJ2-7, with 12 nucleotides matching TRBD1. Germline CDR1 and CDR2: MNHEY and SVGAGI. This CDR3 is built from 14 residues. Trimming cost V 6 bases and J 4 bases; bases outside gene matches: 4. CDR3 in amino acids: CASSGDRGPYEQYF. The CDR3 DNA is TGTGCCAGCAGCGGGGACAGGGGGCCGTACGAGCAGTACTTC.

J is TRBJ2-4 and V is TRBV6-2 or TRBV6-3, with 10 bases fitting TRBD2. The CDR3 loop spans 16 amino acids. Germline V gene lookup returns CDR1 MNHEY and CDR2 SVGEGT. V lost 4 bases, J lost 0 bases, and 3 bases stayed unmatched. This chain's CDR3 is CASSSRTSGAKNIQYF. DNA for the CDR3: TGTGCCAGCAGTTCTAGGACTAGCGGAGCCAAAAACATTCAGTACTTC.

In nucleotides, the CDR3 is TGCGCCAGCAGCTTGGCGCCCACAATTAATGAAAAACTGTTTTTT. Translation gives CASSLAPTINEKLFF. The chain joins TRBV5-1 to TRBJ1-4; D is uncertain. Per the germline V gene, CDR1 is SGHRS and CDR2 is YFSETQ. The CDR3 totals 15 residues. V was clipped by 0 bases and J by 4 bases, with 10 bases between them.

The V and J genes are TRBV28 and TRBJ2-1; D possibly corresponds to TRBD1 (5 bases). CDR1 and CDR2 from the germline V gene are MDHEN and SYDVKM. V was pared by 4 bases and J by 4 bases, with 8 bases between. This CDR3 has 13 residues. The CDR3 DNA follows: TGTGCCAGCAGTTGGGGCGGATACAATGAGCAGTTCTTC. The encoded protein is CASSWGGYNEQFF.

CDR3 protein: CASSEGGEAFF. In DNA, the CDR3 is TGTGCCAGCAGCGAGGGGGGTGAAGCTTTCTTT. The V gene is TRBV12-3 or TRBV12-4, the J gene TRBJ1-1; D is perhaps TRBD1 (6 bases). V lost 6 bases to trimming and J lost 7 bases, with 9 bases between them. The CDR3 has 11 amino acids.

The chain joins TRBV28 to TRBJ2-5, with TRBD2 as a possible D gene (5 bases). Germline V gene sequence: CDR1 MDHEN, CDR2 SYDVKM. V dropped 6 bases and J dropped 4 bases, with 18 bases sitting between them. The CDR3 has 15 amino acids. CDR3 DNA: TGTGCCAGCAGATTGATGTCCGGGGAAGGAGAGACCCAGTACTTC. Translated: CASRLMSGEGETQYF.

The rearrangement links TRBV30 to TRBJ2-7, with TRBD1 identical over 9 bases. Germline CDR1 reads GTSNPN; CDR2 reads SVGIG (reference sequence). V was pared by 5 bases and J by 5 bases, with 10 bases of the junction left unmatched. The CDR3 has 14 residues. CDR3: CAWAGGQGYHEQYF. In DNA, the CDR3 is TGTGCCTGGGCAGGGGGACAGGGCTACCACGAGCAGTACTTC.

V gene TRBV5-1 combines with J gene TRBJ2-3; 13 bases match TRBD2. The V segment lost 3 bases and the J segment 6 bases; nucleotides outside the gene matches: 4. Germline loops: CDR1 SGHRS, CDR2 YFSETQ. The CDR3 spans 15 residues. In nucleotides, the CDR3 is TGCGCCAGCAGCTGGACTAGCGGGAGTTCGGATACGCAGTATTTT. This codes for CASSWTSGSSDTQYF. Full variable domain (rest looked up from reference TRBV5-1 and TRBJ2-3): KAGVTQTPRYLIKTRGQQVTLSCSPISGHRSVSWYQQTPGQGLQFLFEYFSETQRNKGNFPGRFSGRQFSNSRSEMNVSTLELGDSALYLCASSWTSGSSDTQYFGPGTRLTVL.

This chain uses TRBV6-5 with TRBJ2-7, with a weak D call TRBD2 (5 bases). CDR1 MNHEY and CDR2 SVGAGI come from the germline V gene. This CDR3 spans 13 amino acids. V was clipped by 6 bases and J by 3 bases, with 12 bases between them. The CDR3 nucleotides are TGTGCCAGCAGCAGGACTGGACTCTACGAGCAGTACTTC. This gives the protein CASSRTGLYEQYF.

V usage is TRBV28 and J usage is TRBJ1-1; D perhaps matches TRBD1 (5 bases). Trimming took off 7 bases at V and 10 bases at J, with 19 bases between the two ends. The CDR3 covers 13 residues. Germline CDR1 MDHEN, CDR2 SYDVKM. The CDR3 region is CASILQVPGLAFF. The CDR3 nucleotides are TGTGCCAGCATCCTACAGGTCCCCGGGTTAGCTTTCTTT.

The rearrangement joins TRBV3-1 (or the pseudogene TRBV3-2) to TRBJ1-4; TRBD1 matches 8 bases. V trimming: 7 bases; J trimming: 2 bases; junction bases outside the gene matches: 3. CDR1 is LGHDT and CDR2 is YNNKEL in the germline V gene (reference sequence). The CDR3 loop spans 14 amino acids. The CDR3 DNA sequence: TGTGCCAGCACCCCAGGGGGCACTAATGAAAAACTGTTTTTT. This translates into CASTPGGTNEKLFF.

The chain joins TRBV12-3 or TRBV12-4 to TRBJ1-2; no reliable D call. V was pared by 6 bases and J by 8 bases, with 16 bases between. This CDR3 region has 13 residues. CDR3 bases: TGTGCCAGCAGCATAAAATACCCGACCGGCTACACCTTC. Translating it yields CASSIKYPTGYTF.

CDR3 in amino acids: CASSFQLGNEQFF. The CDR3 region has the DNA TGTGCCAGCAGTTTTCAGTTGGGCAATGAGCAGTTCTTC. The chain couples TRBV28 to TRBJ2-1; no clear D gene. Germline CDR1 is MDHEN and CDR2 is SYDVKM. Trimming pared 3 bases from V and 6 bases from J, leaving 9 bases between. This CDR3 comprises 13 residues.

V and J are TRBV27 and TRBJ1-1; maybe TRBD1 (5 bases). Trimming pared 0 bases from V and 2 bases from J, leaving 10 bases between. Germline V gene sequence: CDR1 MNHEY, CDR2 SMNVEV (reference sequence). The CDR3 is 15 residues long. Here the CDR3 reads CASSLSRQGNTEAFF. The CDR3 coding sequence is TGTGCCAGCAGTTTATCTCGGCAGGGAAACACTGAAGCTTTCTTT.

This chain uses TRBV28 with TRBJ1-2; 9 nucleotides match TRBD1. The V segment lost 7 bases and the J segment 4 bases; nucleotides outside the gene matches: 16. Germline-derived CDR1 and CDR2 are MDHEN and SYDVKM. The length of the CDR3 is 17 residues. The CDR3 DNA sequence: TGTGCCAGCAACACTATCGGGACAGGGATCAGGGGCTATGGCTACACCTTC. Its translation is CASNTIGTGIRGYGYTF.